The clone carrying this T cell receptor beta chain appeared a few times. These data come from a study of tumor-infiltrating lymphocytes in primary liver carcinoma. Overall study: Maximum tumor diameters ranged from about 4 to 10 cm, stage T1-T3 N0M0. Sequencing of the samples generated roughly 3.5 to 7.5 million productive TCRbeta reads, with similar yields across tissue types.

The study extracted blood RNA from unsorted whole blood and also extracted germline DNA. The CDR3 is 16 residues long. CDR1 is PRHDT and CDR2 is FYEKMQ in the germline V gene (reference sequence). V shed 2 bases, J shed 8 bases, and the junction held 11 bases outside the gene matches. Total RNA amounting to roughly 450 ng was the source from which TCR beta cDNA was made with a constant-region primer. Nested multiplex PCR, run for three rounds with slightly modified ARM-PCR, yielded TCR beta libraries. Running around 9 cycles apiece, the first two PCR rounds relied on TRBV1-TRBV30 forward primers together with a C-beta reverse primer. MiXCR, run by TCRdb on the multiplex PCR reads, gives a single entry per CDR3 protein. The data hold fewer than 250,000 distinct CDR3 sequences, with less than 70% observed a single time.

What was sequenced was peripheral blood. J is TRBJ2-1 and V is TRBV13; TRBD2 agrees at 8 bases. The receptor was derived from a woman aged 60-70 years with primary liver carcinoma and hepatitis B virus infection. The CDR3 protein is CASSLQSGRKLDEQFF. As DNA, the CDR3 is TGTGCCAGCAGCTTACAGAGCGGGAGAAAGTTGGATGAGCAGTTCTTC.